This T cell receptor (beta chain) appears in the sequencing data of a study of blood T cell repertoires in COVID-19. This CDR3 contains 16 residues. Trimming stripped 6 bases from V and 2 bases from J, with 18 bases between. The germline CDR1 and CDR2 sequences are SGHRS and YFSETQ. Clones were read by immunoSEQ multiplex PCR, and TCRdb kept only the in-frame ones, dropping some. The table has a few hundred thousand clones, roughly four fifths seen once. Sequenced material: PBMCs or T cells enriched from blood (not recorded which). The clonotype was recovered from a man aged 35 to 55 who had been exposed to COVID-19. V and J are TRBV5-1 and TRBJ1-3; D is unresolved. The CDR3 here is CASTNPLDTPGNTIYF. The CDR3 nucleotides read TGCGCCAGCACAAACCCCCTCGACACCCCTGGAAACACCATATATTTT. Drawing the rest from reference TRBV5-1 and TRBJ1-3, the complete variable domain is KAGVTQTPRYLIKTRGQQVTLSCSPISGHRSVSWYQQTPGQGLQFLFEYFSETQRNKGNFPGRFSGRQFSNSRSEMNVSTLELGDSALYLCASTNPLDTPGNTIYFGEGSWLTVV.